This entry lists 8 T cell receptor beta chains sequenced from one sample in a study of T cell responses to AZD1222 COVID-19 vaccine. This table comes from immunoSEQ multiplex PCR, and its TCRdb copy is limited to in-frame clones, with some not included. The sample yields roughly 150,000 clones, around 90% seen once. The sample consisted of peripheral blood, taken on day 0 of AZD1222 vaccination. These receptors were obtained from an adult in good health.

The CDR3 nucleotides are TGTGCCAGCAGCGCACACCAGGCCCCGGCTAATGAAAAACTGTTTTTT. It yields the protein CASSAHQAPANEKLFF. The chain has TRBV7-2 and TRBJ1-4; D is undetermined. Germline-derived CDR1 and CDR2 are SGHTA and FQGNSA. The length of the CDR3 is 16 residues. Trimming removed 5 bases from V and 3 bases from J, with 16 bases in between.

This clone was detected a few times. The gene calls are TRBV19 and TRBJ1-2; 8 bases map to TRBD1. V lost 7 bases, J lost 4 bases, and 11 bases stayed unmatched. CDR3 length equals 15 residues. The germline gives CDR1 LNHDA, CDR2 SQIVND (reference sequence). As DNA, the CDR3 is TGTGCCAGTAAGCCAAGCCAAACAGGGGGCTATGGCTACACCTTC. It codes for CASKPSQTGGYGYTF.

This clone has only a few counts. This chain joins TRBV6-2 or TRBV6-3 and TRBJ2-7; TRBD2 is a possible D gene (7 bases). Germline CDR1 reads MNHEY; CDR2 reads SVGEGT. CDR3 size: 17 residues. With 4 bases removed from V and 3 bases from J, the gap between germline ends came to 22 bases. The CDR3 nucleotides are TGTGCCAGCAGTTCCCGCTGGAGGAGGGGGGGCGGCTACGAGCAGTACTTC. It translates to CASSSRWRRGGGYEQYF.

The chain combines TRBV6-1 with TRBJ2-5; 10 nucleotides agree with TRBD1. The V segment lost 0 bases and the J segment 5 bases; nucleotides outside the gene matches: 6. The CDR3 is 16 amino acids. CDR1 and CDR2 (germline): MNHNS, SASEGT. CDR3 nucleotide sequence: TGTGCCAGCAGTGAAGCAACGGGACAGGGGTACGAGACCCAGTACTTC. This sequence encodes CASSEATGQGYETQYF.

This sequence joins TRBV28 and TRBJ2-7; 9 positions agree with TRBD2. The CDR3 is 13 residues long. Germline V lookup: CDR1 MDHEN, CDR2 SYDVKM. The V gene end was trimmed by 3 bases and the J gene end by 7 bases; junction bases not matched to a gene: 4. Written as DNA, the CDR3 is TGTGCCAGCAGTTTGGGCGGGAGGGGTGAGCAGTACTTC. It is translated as CASSLGGRGEQYF.

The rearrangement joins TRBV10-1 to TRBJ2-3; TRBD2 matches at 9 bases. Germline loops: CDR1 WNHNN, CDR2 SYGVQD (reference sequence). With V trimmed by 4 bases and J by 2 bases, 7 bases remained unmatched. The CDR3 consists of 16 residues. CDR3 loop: CASSVSLAGTTDTQYF. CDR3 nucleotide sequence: TGCGCCAGCAGTGTCAGTCTAGCGGGGACCACAGATACGCAGTATTTT.

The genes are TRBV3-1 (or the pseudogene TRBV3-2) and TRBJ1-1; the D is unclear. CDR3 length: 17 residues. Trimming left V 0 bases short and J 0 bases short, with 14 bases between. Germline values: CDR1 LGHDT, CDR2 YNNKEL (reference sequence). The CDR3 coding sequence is TGTGCCAGCAGCCAAGAATACGGCTCGAACTTGAACACTGAAGCTTTCTTT. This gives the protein CASSQEYGSNLNTEAFF.

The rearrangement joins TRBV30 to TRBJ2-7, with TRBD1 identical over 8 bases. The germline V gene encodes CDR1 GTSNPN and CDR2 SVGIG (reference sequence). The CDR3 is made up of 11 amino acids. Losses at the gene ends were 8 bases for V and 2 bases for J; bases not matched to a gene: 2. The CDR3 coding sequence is TGTGCCGGGACAGGAGCCTACGAGCAGTACTTC. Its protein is CAGTGAYEQYF.